This TCR beta chain was profiled in a study of T cell responses to AZD1222 COVID-19 vaccine. Whole-study results and caveats: Among those given AZD1222, only 6 or 7 were seropositive at baseline. Reportedly, nearly half the spike-specific TCRs target unmutated variant regions. With dominance at 160-218 and 743-854, vaccine-associated CD4 TCRs spanned spike.

It was second doses at about 4 or about 12 weeks that were pooled. This clone was seen a single time. Its antigen is undetermined. The assay was immunoSEQ multiplex PCR, and TCRdb's table has in-frame clones only and misses some. The sample contains 150,000 to 200,000 clones, 88% of which appear only once. Germline values: CDR1 MNHEY, CDR2 SMNVEV (reference sequence). V lost 1 base and J lost 0, with 13 bases in between. The CDR3 runs to 18 residues. The specimen comprised peripheral blood, sampled 28 days after the second AZD1222 dose. The source is an adult who received the AZD1222 COVID-19 vaccine. The gene calls are TRBV27 and TRBJ2-6; no reliable D call. The CDR3 sequence is CASSLLQGWGSGANVLTF. The CDR3 DNA reads TGTGCCAGCAGTTTATTACAAGGTTGGGGCTCTGGGGCCAACGTCCTGACTTTC. Drawing the rest from reference TRBV27 and TRBJ2-6, the complete variable domain is EAQVTQNPRYLITVTGKKLTVTCSQNMNHEYMSWYRQDPGLGLRQIYYSMNVEVTDKGDVPEGYKVSRKEKRNFPLILESPSPNQTSLYFCASSLLQGWGSGANVLTFGAGSRLTVL.